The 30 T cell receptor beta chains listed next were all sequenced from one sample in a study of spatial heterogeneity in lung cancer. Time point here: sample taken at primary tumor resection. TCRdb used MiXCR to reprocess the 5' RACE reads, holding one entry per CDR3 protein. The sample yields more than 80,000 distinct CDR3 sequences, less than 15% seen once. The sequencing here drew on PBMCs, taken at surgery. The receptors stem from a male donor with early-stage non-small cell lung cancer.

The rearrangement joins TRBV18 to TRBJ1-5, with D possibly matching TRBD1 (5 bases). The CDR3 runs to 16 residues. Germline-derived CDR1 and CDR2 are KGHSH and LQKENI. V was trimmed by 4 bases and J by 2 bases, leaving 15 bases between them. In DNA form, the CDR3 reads TGTGCCAGCTCACTGGGGCCGGTCGGAGGCAATCAGCCCCAGCATTTT. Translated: CASSLGPVGGNQPQHF.

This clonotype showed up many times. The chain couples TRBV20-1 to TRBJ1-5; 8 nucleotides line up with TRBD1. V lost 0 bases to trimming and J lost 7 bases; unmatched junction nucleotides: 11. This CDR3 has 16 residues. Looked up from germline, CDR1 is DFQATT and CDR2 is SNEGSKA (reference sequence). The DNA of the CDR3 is TGCAGTGCTAGAGATAATCCCGACCAGGGGGCACAGCCCCAGCATTTT. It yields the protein CSARDNPDQGAQPQHF.

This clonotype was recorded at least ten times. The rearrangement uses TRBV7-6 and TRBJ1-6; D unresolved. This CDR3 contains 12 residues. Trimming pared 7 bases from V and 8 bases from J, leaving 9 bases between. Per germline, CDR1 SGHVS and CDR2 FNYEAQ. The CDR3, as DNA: TGTGCCAGCATCCCTATGGATTCACCCCTCCACTTT. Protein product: CASIPMDSPLHF.

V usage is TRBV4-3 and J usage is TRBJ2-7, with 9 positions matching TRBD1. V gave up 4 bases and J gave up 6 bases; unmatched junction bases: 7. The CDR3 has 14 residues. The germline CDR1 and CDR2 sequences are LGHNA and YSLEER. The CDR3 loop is CASSPRTGEAEQYF. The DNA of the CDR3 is TGCGCCAGCAGCCCGAGGACAGGGGAGGCCGAGCAGTACTTC.

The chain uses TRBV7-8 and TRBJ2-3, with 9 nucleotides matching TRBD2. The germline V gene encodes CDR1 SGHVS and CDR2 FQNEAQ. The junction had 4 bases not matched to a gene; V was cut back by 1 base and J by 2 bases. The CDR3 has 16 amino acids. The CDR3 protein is CASSLGLAAYTDTQYF. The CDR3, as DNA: TGTGCCAGCAGCTTAGGACTAGCGGCTTACACAGATACGCAGTATTTT.

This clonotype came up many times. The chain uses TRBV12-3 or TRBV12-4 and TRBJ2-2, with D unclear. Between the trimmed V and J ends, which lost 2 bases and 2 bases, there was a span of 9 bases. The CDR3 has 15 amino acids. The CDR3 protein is CASSLILPNTGELFF. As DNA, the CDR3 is TGTGCCAGCAGTTTAATTTTGCCAAACACCGGGGAGCTGTTTTTT.

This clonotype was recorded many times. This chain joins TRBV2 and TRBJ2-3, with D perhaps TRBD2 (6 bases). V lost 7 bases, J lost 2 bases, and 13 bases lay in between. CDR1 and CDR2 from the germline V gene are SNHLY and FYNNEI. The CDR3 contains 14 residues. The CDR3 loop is CASKPGLATDTQYF. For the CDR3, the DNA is TGTGCCAGCAAGCCGGGACTTGCCACAGATACGCAGTATTTT. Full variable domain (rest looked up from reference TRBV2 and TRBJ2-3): EPEVTQTPSHQVTQMGQEVILRCVPISNHLYFYWYRQILGQKVEFLVSFYNNEISEKSEIFDDQFSVERPDGSNFTLKIRSTKLEDSAMYFCASKPGLATDTQYFGPGTRLTVL.

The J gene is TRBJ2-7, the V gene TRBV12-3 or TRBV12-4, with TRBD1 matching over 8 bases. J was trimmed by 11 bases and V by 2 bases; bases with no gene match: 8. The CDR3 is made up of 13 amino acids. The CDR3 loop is CASSLQGAVFKYF. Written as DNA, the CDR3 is TGTGCCAGCAGTTTACAGGGGGCGGTTTTTAAGTACTTC.

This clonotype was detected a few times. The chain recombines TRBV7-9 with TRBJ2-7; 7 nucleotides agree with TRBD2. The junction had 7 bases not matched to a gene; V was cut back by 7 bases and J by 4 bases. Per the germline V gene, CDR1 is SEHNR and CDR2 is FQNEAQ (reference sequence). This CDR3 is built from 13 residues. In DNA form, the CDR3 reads TGTGCCAGCACGTTAGGCGGGGGTTACGAGCAGTACTTC. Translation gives CASTLGGGYEQYF. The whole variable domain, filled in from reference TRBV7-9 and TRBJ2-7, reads DTGVSQNPRHKITKRGQNVTFRCDPISEHNRLYWYRQTLGQGPEFLTYFQNEAQLEKSRLLSDRFSAERPKGSFSTLEIQRTEQGDSAMYLCASTLGGGYEQYFGPGTRLTVT.

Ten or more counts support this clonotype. The DNA of the CDR3 is TGTGCCAGCAGAGGTTCCGGCACAGATACGCAGTATTTT. This sequence encodes CASRGSGTDTQYF. The chain joins TRBV9 to TRBJ2-3; D uncertain. The germline V gene encodes CDR1 SGDLS and CDR2 YYNGEE. V dropped 5 bases and J dropped 1 base, with 8 bases sitting between them. The CDR3 has 13 amino acids.

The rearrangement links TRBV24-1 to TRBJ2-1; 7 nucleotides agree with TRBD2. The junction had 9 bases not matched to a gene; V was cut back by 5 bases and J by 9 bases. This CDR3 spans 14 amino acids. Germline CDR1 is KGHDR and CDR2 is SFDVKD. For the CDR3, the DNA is TGTGCCACCAGTGGGGAGGGGTGGTATAGTGAGCAGTTCTTC. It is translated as CATSGEGWYSEQFF.

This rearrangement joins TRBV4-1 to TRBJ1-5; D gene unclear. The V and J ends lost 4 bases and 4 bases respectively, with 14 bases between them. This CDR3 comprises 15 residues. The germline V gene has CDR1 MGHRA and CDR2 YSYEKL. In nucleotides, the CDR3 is TGCGCCAGCAGCCGTGGGGATCTCGGGAATCAGCCCCAGCATTTT. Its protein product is CASSRGDLGNQPQHF.

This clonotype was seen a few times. CDR3 bases: TGTGCCAGCAGTCCTGTAGATTTGAATGGCTACACCTTC. Protein: CASSPVDLNGYTF. The V and J genes are TRBV12-3 or TRBV12-4 and TRBJ1-2; no clear D gene. The V end lost 5 bases, the J end lost 6 bases, and 13 bases lay between the germline ends. This CDR3 contains 13 residues.

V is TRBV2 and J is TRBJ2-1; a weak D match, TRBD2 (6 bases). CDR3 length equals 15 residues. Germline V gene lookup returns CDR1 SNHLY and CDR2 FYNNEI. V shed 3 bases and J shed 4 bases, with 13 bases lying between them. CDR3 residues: CASSDGGSGYNEQFF. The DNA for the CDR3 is TGTGCCAGCAGTGATGGGGGGAGCGGTTACAATGAGCAGTTCTTC.

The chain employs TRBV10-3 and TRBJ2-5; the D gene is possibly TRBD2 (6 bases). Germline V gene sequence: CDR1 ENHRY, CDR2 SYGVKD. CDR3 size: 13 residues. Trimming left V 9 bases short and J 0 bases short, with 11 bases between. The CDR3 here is CAIGTPNQETQYF. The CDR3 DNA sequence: TGTGCCATTGGGACTCCGAACCAAGAGACCCAGTACTTC.

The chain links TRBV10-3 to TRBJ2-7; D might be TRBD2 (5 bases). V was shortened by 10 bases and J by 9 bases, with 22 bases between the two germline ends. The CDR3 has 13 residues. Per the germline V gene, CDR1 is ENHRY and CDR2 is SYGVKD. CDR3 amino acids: CATVGEGDLWQYF. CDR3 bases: TGTGCCACCGTGGGAGAAGGCGATCTCTGGCAGTACTTC.

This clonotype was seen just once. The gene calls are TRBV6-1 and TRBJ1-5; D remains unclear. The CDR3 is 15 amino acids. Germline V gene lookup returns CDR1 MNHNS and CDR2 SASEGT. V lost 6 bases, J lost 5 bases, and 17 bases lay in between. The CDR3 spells CASSLGRGKHQPQHF. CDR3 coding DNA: TGTGCCAGCAGCCTTGGACGGGGAAAGCATCAGCCCCAGCATTTT.

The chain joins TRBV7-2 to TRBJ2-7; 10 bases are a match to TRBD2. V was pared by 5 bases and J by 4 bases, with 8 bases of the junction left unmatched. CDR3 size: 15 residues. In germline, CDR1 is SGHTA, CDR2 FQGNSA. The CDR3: CASSPPEREGYEQYF. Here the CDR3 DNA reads TGTGCCAGCAGCCCGCCCGAGCGGGAGGGTTACGAGCAGTACTTC.

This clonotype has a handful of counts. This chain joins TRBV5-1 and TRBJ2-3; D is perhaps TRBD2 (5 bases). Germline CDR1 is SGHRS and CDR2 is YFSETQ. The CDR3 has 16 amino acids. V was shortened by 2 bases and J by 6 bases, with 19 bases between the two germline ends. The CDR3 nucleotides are TGCGCCAGCAGCTTCCGAACTGGTCGGACTGCCGATACGCAGTATTTT. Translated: CASSFRTGRTADTQYF.

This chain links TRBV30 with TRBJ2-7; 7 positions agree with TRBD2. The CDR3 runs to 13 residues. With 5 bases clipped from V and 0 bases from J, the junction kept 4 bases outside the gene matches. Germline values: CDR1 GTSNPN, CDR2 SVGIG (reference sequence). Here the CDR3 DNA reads TGTGCCTGGCGGGCTAGCGGCTCCTACGAGCAGTACTTC. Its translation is CAWRASGSYEQYF. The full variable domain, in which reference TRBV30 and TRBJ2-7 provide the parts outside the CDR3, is SQTIHQWPATLVQPVGSPLSLECTVEGTSNPNLYWYRQAAGRGLQLLFYSVGIGQISSEVPQNLSASRPQDRQFILSSKKLLLSDSGFYLCAWRASGSYEQYFGPGTRLTVT.

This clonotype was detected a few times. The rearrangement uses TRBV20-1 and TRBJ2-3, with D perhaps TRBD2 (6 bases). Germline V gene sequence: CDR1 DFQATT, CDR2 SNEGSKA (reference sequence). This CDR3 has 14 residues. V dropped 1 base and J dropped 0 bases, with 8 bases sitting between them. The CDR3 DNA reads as TGCAGTGCTAGAGGACTAGTCAGCACAGATACGCAGTATTTT. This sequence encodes CSARGLVSTDTQYF.

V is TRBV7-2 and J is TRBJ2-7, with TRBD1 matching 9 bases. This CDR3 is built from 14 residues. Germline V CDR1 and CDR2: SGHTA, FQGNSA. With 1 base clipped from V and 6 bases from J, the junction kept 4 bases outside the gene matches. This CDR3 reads CASSLDTGGLEQYF. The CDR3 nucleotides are TGTGCCAGCAGCTTAGATACAGGGGGCCTCGAGCAGTACTTC.

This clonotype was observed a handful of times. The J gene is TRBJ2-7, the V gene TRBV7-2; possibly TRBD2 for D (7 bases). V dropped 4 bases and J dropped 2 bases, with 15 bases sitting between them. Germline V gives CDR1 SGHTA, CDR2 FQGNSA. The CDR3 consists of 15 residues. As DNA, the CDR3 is TGTGCCAGCAGCTCCCGAGGGGGGGGACCCTACGAGCAGTACTTC. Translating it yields CASSSRGGGPYEQYF.

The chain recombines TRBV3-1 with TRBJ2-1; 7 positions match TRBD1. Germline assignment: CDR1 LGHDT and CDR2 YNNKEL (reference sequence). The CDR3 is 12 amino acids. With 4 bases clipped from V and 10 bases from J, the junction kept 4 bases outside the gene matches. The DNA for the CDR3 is TGTGCCAGCAGCCCCGTAGGGGGCGAGCAGTTCTTC. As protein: CASSPVGGEQFF.

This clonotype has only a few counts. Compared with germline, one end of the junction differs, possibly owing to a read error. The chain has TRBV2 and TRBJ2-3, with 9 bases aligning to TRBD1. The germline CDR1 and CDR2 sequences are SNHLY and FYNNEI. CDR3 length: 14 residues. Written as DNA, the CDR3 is TGTGCCAGCAGCCGGGACAGGGCCCCGGATTCCTTTGTTTTT. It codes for CASSRDRAPDSFVF. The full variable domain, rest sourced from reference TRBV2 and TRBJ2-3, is EPEVTQTPSHQVTQMGQEVILRCVPISNHLYFYWYRQILGQKVEFLVSFYNNEISEKSEIFDDQFSVERPDGSNFTLKIRSTKLEDSAMYFCASSRDRAPDSFVFGPGTRLTVL.

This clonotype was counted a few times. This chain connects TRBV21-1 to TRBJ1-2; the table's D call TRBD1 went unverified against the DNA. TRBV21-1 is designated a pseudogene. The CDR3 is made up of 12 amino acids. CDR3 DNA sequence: TGTGCCAGCACCCTAGACAGTTATGGCTACACCTTC. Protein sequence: CASTLDSYGYTF.

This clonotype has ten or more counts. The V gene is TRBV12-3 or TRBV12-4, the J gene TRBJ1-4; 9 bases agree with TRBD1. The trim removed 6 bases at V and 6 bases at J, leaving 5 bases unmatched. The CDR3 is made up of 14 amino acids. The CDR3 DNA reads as TGTGCCAGCAGCCATACAGGGGGCGATGAAAAACTGTTTTTT. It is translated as CASSHTGGDEKLFF.

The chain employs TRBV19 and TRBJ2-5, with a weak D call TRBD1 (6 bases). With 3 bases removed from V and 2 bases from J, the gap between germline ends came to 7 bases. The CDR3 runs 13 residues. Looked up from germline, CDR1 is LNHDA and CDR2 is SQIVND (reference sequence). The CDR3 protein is CASSIGQQETQYF. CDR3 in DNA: TGTGCCAGTAGTATCGGACAGCAAGAGACCCAGTACTTC.

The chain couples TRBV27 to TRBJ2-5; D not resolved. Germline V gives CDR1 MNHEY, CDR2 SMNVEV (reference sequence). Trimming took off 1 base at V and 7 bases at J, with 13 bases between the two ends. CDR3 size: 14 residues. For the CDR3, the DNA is TGTGCCAGCAGTTTATTGGCCAGACCGGGGACCCAGTACTTC. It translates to CASSLLARPGTQYF.

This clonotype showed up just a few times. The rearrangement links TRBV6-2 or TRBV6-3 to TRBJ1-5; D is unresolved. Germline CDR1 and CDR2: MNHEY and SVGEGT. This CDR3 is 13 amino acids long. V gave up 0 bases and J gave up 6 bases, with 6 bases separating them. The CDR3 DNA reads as TGTGCCAGCAGTTACTCGGAGGCTCAGCCCCAGCATTTT. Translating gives CASSYSEAQPQHF.